The 11 T cell receptor beta chains given below trace back to one sample, sequenced in a study of cytomegalovirus exposure and HLA in healthy donors. 13 Jbeta primers and 60 Vbeta primers were used for the PCR. Produced via immunoSEQ multiplex PCR; TCRdb's table is partial and in-frame only. In the table there are 180,000 or so clones, around four fifths of which are singletons. The sequencing sample was made of PBMCs. The receptors come from a young man in good health and CMV-seronegative.

The V call is TRBV4-3, the J call TRBJ1-6; D remains ambiguous. CDR3 length: 17 residues. The V end lost 6 bases, the J end lost 7 bases, and 22 bases lay between the germline ends. CDR1 LGHNA and CDR2 YSLEER come from the germline V gene. CDR3 amino acids: CASSSRLTLTGNSPLHF. The CDR3 DNA reads as TGCGCCAGCAGTTCCCGACTGACGCTAACCGGGAATTCACCCCTCCACTTT.

The gene calls are TRBV6-6 and TRBJ2-3; D is uncertain. V was shortened by 0 bases and J by 6 bases, with 7 bases between the two germline ends. CDR1 MNHNY and CDR2 SVGAGI come from the germline V gene (reference sequence). This CDR3 is built from 13 residues. The DNA of the CDR3 is TGTGCCAGCAGTTACTCGTCTCCGGATACGCAGTATTTT. Encoded protein: CASSYSSPDTQYF.

The chain employs TRBV15 and TRBJ2-5; D unclear. The J call may not be correct, given that the DNA end is closer to TRBJ2-7. Germline V gives CDR1 LNHNV, CDR2 YYDKDF (reference sequence). The CDR3 spans 14 residues. Here the CDR3 reads CATSRGTGSYEQYF. CDR3 nucleotides: TGTGCCACCAGCAGAGGAACCGGTTCCTACGAGCAGTACTTC.

J is TRBJ2-7 and V is TRBV5-8, with 12 bases that match TRBD2. Germline V lookup: CDR1 SGHTS, CDR2 YDEGEE. This CDR3 contains 15 residues. Trimming at V came to 5 bases and at J to 3 bases, leaving 6 bases not matched to a gene. The CDR3 here is CASRHTSGGFYEQYF. The CDR3 DNA reads TGTGCCAGCAGGCACACTAGCGGGGGGTTCTACGAGCAGTACTTC.

Points on this clone: A junction end diverges from the germline sequence, so it may reflect a read error. This chain uses TRBV7-7 with TRBJ2-3; a weak D match, TRBD1 (6 bases). The CDR3 is 14 residues long. CDR1 and CDR2 (germline): SSHAT, FNYEAQ (reference sequence). The CDR3 loop is CASSLTGSTDTQYF. Written as DNA, the CDR3 is TGTGCTAGCAGCTTGACAGGCAGCACAGATACGCAGTATTTT.

The chain employs TRBV27 and TRBJ2-1, with 8 bases matching TRBD1. V was pared by 7 bases and J by 4 bases, with 9 bases of the junction left unmatched. CDR1 MNHEY and CDR2 SMNVEV come from the germline V gene (reference sequence). The CDR3 length is 15 residues. The CDR3 DNA reads as TGTGCCAGCACTCTAACAGGGGGTACTTACAATGAGCAGTTCTTC. Amino acids: CASTLTGGTYNEQFF.

This chain links TRBV27 with TRBJ2-1; D unresolved. The CDR3 sequence is 13 residues long. Germline assignment: CDR1 MNHEY and CDR2 SMNVEV (reference sequence). Trimming removed 3 bases from V and 9 bases from J, with 12 bases in between. The CDR3 DNA sequence: TGTGCCAGCAGTTTTAGTCCCGGAGTTGAGCAGTTCTTC. Amino acids: CASSFSPGVEQFF.

A single count supports this clone. The chain is built from TRBV7-9 and TRBJ2-3; 10 nucleotides match TRBD2. The CDR3 spans 17 residues. V gave up 1 base and J gave up 4 bases; unmatched junction bases: 8. Germline V gene data show CDR1 as SEHNR and CDR2 as FQNEAQ (reference sequence). The CDR3 here is CASSLGLGTSVSDTQYF. The CDR3, as DNA: TGTGCCAGCAGCTTAGGCTTAGGGACTAGCGTGTCAGATACGCAGTATTTT.

The CDR3 nucleotides read TGTGCTAGTGGTTCAAACCCTACTAGCGGGAATAACAATGAGCAGTTCTTC. It codes for CASGSNPTSGNNNEQFF. The chain joins TRBV12-5 to TRBJ2-1; 10 nucleotides match TRBD2. The germline gives CDR1 LGHNT, CDR2 FRNRAP. V was pared by 4 bases and J by 5 bases, with 11 bases of the junction left unmatched. The CDR3 covers 17 residues.

The V gene is TRBV9, the J gene TRBJ1-5; the match to TRBD1 covers 7 bases. This CDR3 is 14 amino acids long. V dropped 4 bases and J dropped 5; count of bases not matched to a gene: 6. Germline CDR1 SGDLS, CDR2 YYNGEE. The CDR3 reads CASSPFDRDQPQHF. The CDR3 DNA follows: TGTGCCAGCAGCCCTTTTGACAGGGATCAGCCCCAGCATTTT. Complete variable domain (other parts from reference TRBV9 and TRBJ1-5): DSGVTQTPKHLITATGQRVTLRCSPRSGDLSVYWYQQSLDQGLQFLIQYYNGEERAKGNILERFSAQQFPDLHSELNLSSLELGDSALYFCASSPFDRDQPQHFGDGTRLSIL.

CDR3 protein: CASSGPMWAGGDVEETQYF. CDR3 DNA: TGTGCCAGCAGCGGACCGATGTGGGCAGGGGGCGACGTTGAAGAGACCCAGTACTTC. This chain links TRBV11-3 with TRBJ2-5; 8 bases agree with TRBD1. From germline, CDR1 is SGHNT and CDR2 YENEEA. CDR3 length: 19 residues. The ends lost 5 bases at V and 3 bases at J; junction bases unmatched: 20.